This T cell receptor beta chain was profiled in a study of blood T cell repertoires in COVID-19. For the study at large: In each case, the material was cDNA or gDNA derived from T cells, B-cell-depleted T cells, or PBMCs.

Repertoires were generated with immunoSEQ multiplex PCR, while TCRdb's copy carries only in-frame clones and drops some. The sample lists tens of thousands of clones, about 86% seen once, with 2.5% to 3% in the top ten. The V end lost 4 bases, the J end lost 0 bases, and 15 bases lay between the germline ends. Germline V gene sequence: CDR1 LNHDA, CDR2 SQIVND (reference sequence). The CDR3 runs to 16 residues. Sequencing used peripheral blood. The chain employs TRBV19 and TRBJ1-2; D possibly corresponds to TRBD1 (6 bases). The clonotype comes from an elderly woman with acute or convalescent COVID-19. The CDR3 bases are TGTGCCAGTAGTACGGCGGACAGAAGAACTAACTATGGCTACACCTTC. Amino acids: CASSTADRRTNYGYTF. The full variable domain, in which reference TRBV19 and TRBJ1-2 provide the parts outside the CDR3, is DGGITQSPKYLFRKEGQNVTLSCEQNLNHDAMYWYRQDPGQGLRLIYYSQIVNDFQKGDIAEGYSVSREKKESFPLTVTSAQKNPTAFYLCASSTADRRTNYGYTFGSGTRLTVV.